A single sample is the source of the 16 T cell receptor beta chains below, sequenced in a study of T-cell reconstitution after alpha-beta-depleted transplantation in children. Unique molecular identifiers were used in preparing the TCRbeta library. TCRdb recomputed calls from the PCR reads with MiXCR, one row per CDR3 protein. The sample has about 290,000 distinct CDR3 sequences, about 7.3% seen once; the top ten hold about 9.3%. Study outcomes and limitations: Among T cells one year after transplant, newly produced cells accounted for most counts and diversity.

Their antigen targets remain unknown. The sample here was peripheral blood, taken 360 days after TCRalphabeta/CD19-depleted stem cell transplant. Source of these receptors: a female patient between 2 and 15 years old who had a stem cell transplant for Fanconi anemia, so the T cells may come from the graft donor.

This clonotype was seen many times. This rearrangement joins TRBV20-1 to TRBJ1-2; possible D gene TRBD1, 5 bases. CDR1 DFQATT and CDR2 SNEGSKA come from the germline V gene (reference sequence). The CDR3 extends over 14 amino acids. V was shortened by 0 bases and J by 7 bases, with 15 bases between the two germline ends. The CDR3 reads CSARDGASGGGYTF. The CDR3 DNA follows: TGCAGTGCTAGAGATGGGGCCTCGGGCGGTGGCTACACCTTC.

This clonotype was seen ten or more times. The chain recombines TRBV27 with TRBJ1-2, with TRBD1 matching over 10 bases. This CDR3 has 15 residues. Looked up from germline, CDR1 is MNHEY and CDR2 is SMNVEV (reference sequence). The J segment lost 8 bases and the V segment lost 1 base, leaving 7 bases of the junction unmatched. Here the CDR3 DNA reads TGTGCCAGCAGTTTATTGGGGACAGGGGTAAAGGGCTACACCTTC. Translation gives CASSLLGTGVKGYTF.

This clonotype was seen repeatedly, ten times or more. The genes are TRBV29-1 and TRBJ2-1; 10 nucleotides align to TRBD2. This CDR3 comprises 15 residues. Germline V gene sequence: CDR1 SQVTM, CDR2 ANQGSEA. V trimming: 7 bases; J trimming: 3 bases; junction bases outside the gene matches: 9. CDR3 nucleotide sequence: TGCAGCGCGCTAGCGGGAGCCTTGCGCTACAATGAGCAGTTCTTC. Translated: CSALAGALRYNEQFF.

This clonotype was recorded a few times. This chain connects TRBV20-1 to TRBJ2-7; D is unclear. The germline V gene encodes CDR1 DFQATT and CDR2 SNEGSKA (reference sequence). The CDR3 is 13 amino acids. Trimming took 3 bases from V and 2 from J, leaving 11 bases between them. The CDR3 region has the DNA TGCAGTGCTAGGGAGACCGCTACCTACGAGCAGTACTTC. Residues: CSARETATYEQYF.

The genes are TRBV4-1 and TRBJ1-2; tentative D call: TRBD1 (5 bases). Germline CDR1 is MGHRA and CDR2 is YSYEKL. Trimming shortened V by 1 base and J by 5 bases, and 26 bases separated the two germline ends. The CDR3 has 19 residues. The CDR3 nucleotides read TGCGCCAGCAGCCAAGCGATTATGGAGGGGCCCAAAGGGTTGTATGGCTACACCTTC. The encoded protein is CASSQAIMEGPKGLYGYTF.

V usage is TRBV7-2 and J usage is TRBJ1-2; 7 bases fit TRBD1. J lost 6 bases, V lost 1 base, and 5 bases had no gene match. This CDR3 is built from 14 residues. Germline assignment: CDR1 SGHTA and CDR2 FQGNSA. As DNA, the CDR3 is TGTGCCAGCAGCTTAGGACAGGGAAGGGATGGCTACACCTTC. It encodes CASSLGQGRDGYTF.

This clonotype was counted many times. The chain couples TRBV7-9 to TRBJ1-2; no clear D gene. Trimming removed 6 bases at V and 1 base at J, with 3 bases between. This CDR3 spans 11 amino acids. Germline V gene data show CDR1 as SEHNR and CDR2 as FQNEAQ (reference sequence). CDR3 loop: CASSHNYGYTF. The DNA for the CDR3 is TGTGCCAGCAGTCATAACTATGGCTACACCTTC.

The chain links TRBV5-1 to TRBJ2-4; weak D call: TRBD2 (6 bases). Germline values: CDR1 SGHRS, CDR2 YFSETQ. The CDR3 is made up of 16 amino acids. V was trimmed by 7 bases and J by 0 bases, leaving 17 bases between them. CDR3 sequence: CASASGERLAKNIQYF. DNA of the CDR3: TGCGCCAGCGCCTCGGGGGAGAGGCTAGCCAAAAACATTCAGTACTTC.

In its sample, this clonotype was seen many times. The V gene is TRBV5-1, the J gene TRBJ2-7; 9 bases match TRBD2. Germline CDR1 and CDR2: SGHRS and YFSETQ. The length of the CDR3 is 17 residues. V was pared by 4 bases and J by 3 bases, with 14 bases of the junction left unmatched. The CDR3 DNA reads as TGCGCCAGCAGCCTGACGGGTTCAGCGGGAGGACACTACGAGCAGTACTTC. Amino acid sequence: CASSLTGSAGGHYEQYF.

This chain connects TRBV7-3 to TRBJ2-1; 7 bases are a match to TRBD2. Germline CDR1 is SGHTA and CDR2 is FQGTGA. Trimming removed 5 bases from V and 6 bases from J; junction bases left unmatched: 13. This CDR3 contains 16 residues. CDR3 coding DNA: TGTGCCAGCAGCCCGAGGACTAGAAGTGAGGTCAATGAGCAGTTCTTC. Amino acid sequence: CASSPRTRSEVNEQFF.

This clonotype was detected ten times or more. J is TRBJ2-3 and V is TRBV20-1; possibly TRBD2 for D (6 bases). The CDR3 loop spans 11 amino acids. The germline V and J ends were trimmed by 3 bases and 8 bases, with 9 bases remaining between them. The germline V gene encodes CDR1 DFQATT and CDR2 SNEGSKA (reference sequence). CDR3 bases: TGCAGTGCTAGTGGTAGCGGTACGCAGTATTTT. Its translation is CSASGSGTQYF.

This clonotype was counted a few times. The genes are TRBV14 and TRBJ1-1; a weak D match, TRBD1 (5 bases). Trimming left V 7 bases short and J 1 base short, with 22 bases between. The germline CDR1 and CDR2 sequences are SGHDN and FVKESK. The length of the CDR3 is 17 residues. CDR3 region: CASKGWTFDEPNTEAFF. Written as DNA, the CDR3 is TGTGCCAGCAAGGGGTGGACCTTCGACGAACCGAACACTGAAGCTTTCTTT. Together with reference TRBV14 and TRBJ1-1, the CDR3 gives the full variable domain: EAGVTQFPSHSVIEKGQTVTLRCDPISGHDNLYWYRRVMGKEIKFLLHFVKESKQDESGMPNNRFLAERTGGTYSTLKVQPAELEDSGVYFCASKGWTFDEPNTEAFFGQGTRLTVV.

This clonotype came up many times. This chain's CDR3 is CASSPSPGELFF. In DNA form, the CDR3 reads TGTGCCAGCAGCCCTAGTCCCGGGGAGCTGTTTTTT. The V and J genes are TRBV9 and TRBJ2-2; D is ambiguous. V was shortened by 4 bases and J by 6 bases, with 7 bases between the two germline ends. Germline CDR1 and CDR2: SGDLS and YYNGEE. This CDR3 comprises 12 residues.

A few counts support this clonotype. V and J are TRBV7-3 and TRBJ2-1; D ambiguous. V was shortened by 1 base and J by 2 bases, with 12 bases between the two germline ends. Germline CDR1 and CDR2: SGHTA and FQGTGA. The CDR3 spans 16 residues. The DNA of the CDR3 is TGTGCCAGCAGCTTAAGCCCTCGGCAGACCTACAATGAGCAGTTCTTC. This translates into CASSLSPRQTYNEQFF.

This clonotype was seen ten or more times. The chain carries TRBV28 and TRBJ2-7; D gene ambiguous. Trimming took off 8 bases at V and 0 bases at J, with 11 bases between the two ends. Germline CDR1 MDHEN, CDR2 SYDVKM. There are 13 residues in the CDR3. The CDR3 protein is CASLLRSSYEQYF. The CDR3 region has the DNA TGTGCCAGCCTTCTGCGGAGCTCCTACGAGCAGTACTTC.

This clonotype came up many times. The J gene is TRBJ1-5, the V gene TRBV7-2; D uncertain. The V gene lost 3 bases and the J gene lost 3 bases, with 6 bases spanning the gap. The germline CDR1 and CDR2 sequences are SGHTA and FQGNSA. This CDR3 is 13 amino acids long. In DNA form, the CDR3 reads TGTGCCAGCAGCTTGGGAGTCAATCAGCCCCAGCATTTT. Protein sequence: CASSLGVNQPQHF.